The 13 T cell receptor beta chains below come from one sample, sequenced in a study of blood T cell repertoires in COVID-19. Here immunoSEQ multiplex PCR was the method, and the copy in TCRdb shows in-frame clones only, minus some. The top ten hold 2.5% to 3% of the sample, which has under 250,000 clones, roughly 89% seen once. The sample consisted of PBMCs or T cells enriched from blood (not recorded which). The receptors come from a woman in her twenties or thirties with acute COVID-19.

The gene calls are TRBV6-5 and TRBJ2-2, with 7 bases that match TRBD1. Unmatched junction bases numbered 6, after V lost 5 bases and J lost 6 bases. Germline CDR1 MNHEY, CDR2 SVGAGI. The CDR3 length is 14 residues. CDR3 residues: CASSTHRGSGELFF. In nucleotides, the CDR3 is TGTGCCAGCAGTACACACAGGGGATCCGGGGAGCTGTTTTTT.

The chain combines TRBV30 with TRBJ1-4; 11 nucleotides line up with TRBD1. This CDR3 comprises 15 residues. V lost 4 bases, J lost 10 bases, and 11 bases stayed unmatched. CDR1 is GTSNPN and CDR2 is SVGIG in the germline V gene (reference sequence). CDR3 amino acids: CAWKPWDRGAGKLFF. The CDR3 DNA is TGTGCCTGGAAACCTTGGGACAGGGGGGCGGGAAAACTGTTTTTT.

The genes are TRBV3-1 (or the pseudogene TRBV3-2) and TRBJ2-7, with 7 bases that match TRBD2. The CDR3 consists of 17 residues. V shed 6 bases, J shed 0 bases, and the junction held 14 bases outside the gene matches. The germline V gene has CDR1 LGHDT and CDR2 YNNKEL (reference sequence). The CDR3 sequence is CASSPLGGGDRSYEQYF. CDR3 DNA: TGTGCCAGCAGTCCCCTTGGGGGGGGAGATCGCTCCTACGAGCAGTACTTC.

The rearrangement links TRBV6-5 to TRBJ2-1; D possibly corresponds to TRBD1 (5 bases). There are 14 residues in the CDR3. Trimming shortened V by 0 bases and J by 8 bases, and 11 bases separated the two germline ends. Germline V CDR1 and CDR2: MNHEY, SVGAGI. CDR3 DNA sequence: TGTGCCAGCAGTTACTCGGGAAGGGGCGATGAGCAGTTCTTC. It translates to CASSYSGRGDEQFF.

The gene calls are TRBV7-9 and TRBJ2-5; 11 nucleotides agree with TRBD2. V lost 4 bases, J lost 5 bases, and 6 bases stayed unmatched. Germline CDR1 reads SEHNR; CDR2 reads FQNEAQ (reference sequence). The CDR3 is made up of 15 amino acids. The CDR3 sequence is CASSSTSGVGETQYF. CDR3 bases: TGTGCCAGCAGCTCGACTAGCGGGGTGGGGGAGACCCAGTACTTC.

The rearrangement links TRBV9 to TRBJ2-1; 10 bases fit TRBD1. Per the germline V gene, CDR1 is SGDLS and CDR2 is YYNGEE. This CDR3 spans 17 amino acids. With V trimmed by 4 bases and J by 2 bases, 9 bases remained unmatched. DNA of the CDR3: TGTGCCAGCAGCCCCCGACAGGGGGCGAAAACCTACAATGAGCAGTTCTTC. Protein: CASSPRQGAKTYNEQFF.

CDR3 nucleotides: TGCGCCAGCAGGGAAACCGACAGGGGACTTGGCACAGATACGCAGTATTTT. The encoded protein is CASRETDRGLGTDTQYF. The chain carries TRBV10-1 and TRBJ2-3; 8 nucleotides line up with TRBD1. V was clipped by 6 bases and J by 1 base; unmatched bases: 12. CDR1 is WNHNN and CDR2 is SYGVQD in the germline V gene (reference sequence). This CDR3 region has 17 residues.

This chain links TRBV6-5 with TRBJ2-2; TRBD2 matches 10 bases. Per germline, CDR1 MNHEY and CDR2 SVGAGI. The CDR3 extends over 15 amino acids. The V and J ends lost 6 bases and 6 bases, in that order; junction bases with no gene match: 7. CDR3 bases: TGTGCCAGCAGCCCGTCTAGCGGGGGTTCCGGGGAGCTGTTTTTT. Amino acids: CASSPSSGGSGELFF.

This clone occurred once. The gene calls are TRBV15 and TRBJ1-5; 8 bases are shared with TRBD1. The junction had 4 bases not matched to a gene; V was cut back by 3 bases and J by 6 bases. Germline CDR1 LNHNV, CDR2 YYDKDF (reference sequence). CDR3 size: 14 residues. The CDR3 bases are TGTGCCACCAGCAGCGAGGACAGGGTTCAGCCCCAGCATTTT. Protein: CATSSEDRVQPQHF.

This chain links TRBV5-5 with TRBJ1-2; the D gene is possibly TRBD1 (5 bases). The CDR3 sequence is 13 residues long. Germline CDR1 SGHKS, CDR2 YYEKEE (reference sequence). Trimming pared 4 bases from V and 6 bases from J, leaving 13 bases between. In nucleotides, the CDR3 is TGTGCCAGCAGCCATAAAACGACAGATGGCTACACCTTC. Its protein product is CASSHKTTDGYTF.

This sequence joins TRBV7-2 and TRBJ2-7; D gene uncertain. CDR3 length equals 13 residues. Looked up from germline, CDR1 is SGHTA and CDR2 is FQGNSA. Trimming took 0 bases from V and 4 from J, leaving 7 bases between them. The CDR3 reads CASSLAYSYEQYF. CDR3 coding DNA: TGTGCCAGCAGCTTAGCCTACAGTTACGAGCAGTACTTC.

The gene calls are TRBV27 and TRBJ1-2; 7 bases are shared with TRBD1. The germline gives CDR1 MNHEY, CDR2 SMNVEV (reference sequence). The CDR3 length is 14 residues. J lost 4 bases, V lost 5 bases, and 7 bases had no gene match. The CDR3 DNA is TGTGCCAGCAGTCCGACAGGGATGATCTATGGCTACACCTTC. This translates into CASSPTGMIYGYTF.

The rearrangement links TRBV2 to TRBJ2-7, with TRBD1 matching over 12 bases. J was trimmed by 4 bases and V by 6 bases; bases with no gene match: 7. Germline assignment: CDR1 SNHLY and CDR2 FYNNEI. This CDR3 is 15 amino acids long. This CDR3 reads CASRGGTGGFYEQYF. The CDR3 DNA follows: TGTGCCAGCAGGGGAGGGACAGGGGGCTTTTACGAGCAGTACTTC.